Presented here are 23 T cell receptor beta chains from one specimen sequenced in a study of CD8+CD57+ T cells in acquired aplastic anemia. Genomic DNA served as template for TCR beta VDJ and CDR3 profiling. TCRdb passed the reads through MiXCR, listing each CDR3 protein once. The sample has under 350,000 distinct CDR3 sequences, roughly three fifths seen once. Sequences were obtained from sorted CD4+, CD8+, or CD8+CD57+ T cells (not recorded which) from PBMCs. These receptors were obtained from a human donor with severe aplastic anemia or a healthy control (not recorded which).

The V call is TRBV19, the J call TRBJ2-1, with D possibly being TRBD2 (6 bases). This CDR3 has 16 residues. Per the germline V gene, CDR1 is LNHDA and CDR2 is SQIVND (reference sequence). Trimming removed 1 base from V and 4 bases from J, with 14 bases in between. The CDR3 spells CASSIGREPFYNEQFF. As DNA, the CDR3 is TGTGCCAGTAGTATAGGGCGGGAACCCTTTTACAATGAGCAGTTCTTC.

This clonotype was observed many times. The chain is built from TRBV2 and TRBJ1-2, with a tentative D call TRBD1 (6 bases). V lost 0 bases to trimming and J lost 4 bases, with 9 bases between them. Germline CDR1 SNHLY, CDR2 FYNNEI. This CDR3 has 14 residues. DNA for the CDR3: TGTGCCAGCAGTGAAGCCCGGACAGTCTATGGCTACACCTTC. This encodes CASSEARTVYGYTF.

This clonotype was seen only once. The CDR3 sequence is CASSQGLAGGPYTQYF. The CDR3 bases are TGTGCCAGCAGCCAGGGACTAGCGGGGGGGCCCTATACGCAGTATTTT. This chain links TRBV7-9 with TRBJ2-3; 16 bases fit TRBD2. Germline lookup yields CDR1 SEHNR and CDR2 FQNEAQ (reference sequence). The CDR3 contains 16 residues. Trimming cost V 5 bases and J 7 bases; bases outside gene matches: 6.

This clonotype was detected only a few times. The J gene is TRBJ1-1, the V gene TRBV27, with 8 bases fitting TRBD1. The CDR3 length is 16 residues. V dropped 5 bases and J dropped 1; count of bases not matched to a gene: 9. Germline V gene data show CDR1 as MNHEY and CDR2 as SMNVEV (reference sequence). The DNA of the CDR3 is TGTGCCAGCAGTCCCGCCCGGGACAGGAAGAACACTGAAGCTTTCTTT. Translation gives CASSPARDRKNTEAFF.

The CDR3 spells CASSLARGSYNEQFF. The CDR3 DNA reads as TGTGCCAGCAGCTTAGCCCGAGGATCCTACAATGAGCAGTTCTTC. This chain joins TRBV11-2 and TRBJ2-1, with D unresolved. The germline V and J ends were trimmed by 1 base and 1 base, with 8 bases remaining between them. CDR1 SGHAT and CDR2 FQNNGV come from the germline V gene. The CDR3 spans 15 residues.

The rearrangement links TRBV9 to TRBJ2-3; TRBD2 might be the D (5 bases). V was clipped by 0 bases and J by 4 bases, with 15 bases between them. This CDR3 comprises 16 residues. CDR1 is SGDLS, CDR2 YYNGEE, per germline. For the CDR3, the DNA is TGTGCCAGCAGCGTAGGTCTAGCCCCCAGTGCAGATACGCAGTATTTT. This sequence encodes CASSVGLAPSADTQYF.

This chain links TRBV24-1 with TRBJ1-1, with 10 bases fitting TRBD1. There are 12 residues in the CDR3. The germline V gene encodes CDR1 KGHDR and CDR2 SFDVKD. The V segment lost 8 bases and the J segment 6 bases; nucleotides outside the gene matches: 2. The CDR3 loop is CATTDRGPEAFF. Written as DNA, the CDR3 is TGTGCCACCACCGACAGGGGGCCTGAAGCTTTCTTT.

As for this clonotype: The junction differs from germline at one of its ends, possibly a read error. The chain is built from TRBV5-1 and TRBJ1-2; TRBD1 agrees at 9 bases. The CDR3 covers 18 residues. Looked up from germline, CDR1 is SGHRS and CDR2 is YFSETQ. In DNA, the CDR3 is TGTGCCAGCAGCTTCCGACTCATACAGGGGGCGTCGGACTATGGCTACACCTTC. This sequence encodes CASSFRLIQGASDYGYTF.

Points on this clonotype: Without the conserved terminal phenylalanine or tryptophan, this CDR3 likely stems from a read error. The DNA is left out, because the CDR3 cannot be placed on it with certainty; the CDR3 is given as TCRdb lists it. The V call is TRBV2, the J call TRBJ2-7. Germline V gene sequence: CDR1 SNHLY, CDR2 FYNNEI. The CDR3 has 14 residues if both end residues are counted. CDR3 region: CASSEARSSYEQHS.

As to this clonotype: At one end the junction does not follow the germline gene, possibly because of a read error. This chain links TRBV7-8 with TRBJ2-3; D gene ambiguous. Looked up from germline, CDR1 is SGHVS and CDR2 is FQNEAQ. The CDR3 runs to 12 residues. CDR3: CASSLLTYTQYF. The CDR3, as DNA: TGTGCCAGCAGCTTACTTACGTATACGCAGTACTTT.

A note on this clonotype: Germline and junction disagree at one end, which may indicate a read error. V is TRBV19 and J is TRBJ1-5; D unresolved. The CDR3 contains 15 residues. Per the germline V gene, CDR1 is LNHDA and CDR2 is SQIVND (reference sequence). CDR3 sequence (DNA): TGTGCCACTAGTACCGGCCGGATTGAGGGAATCCCCCAGCATTTT. Amino acid sequence: CATSTGRIEGIPQHF.

This clonotype was counted between two and nine times. The chain has TRBV2 and TRBJ1-1; D is perhaps TRBD1 (5 bases). The V gene lost 7 bases and the J gene lost 5 bases, with 17 bases spanning the gap. The CDR3 has 14 residues. Germline V gene sequence: CDR1 SNHLY, CDR2 FYNNEI. The CDR3 is CASTIDRTGTEAFF. The CDR3 coding sequence is TGTGCCAGCACCATCGACAGAACGGGTACTGAAGCTTTCTTT.

The CDR3 sequence is CASGVSISYEQYF. For the CDR3, the DNA is TGTGCCAGCGGTGTGTCCATTTCCTACGAGCAGTACTTC. The V and J genes are TRBV10-3 and TRBJ2-7; D remains unclear. The CDR3 is made up of 13 amino acids. V was shortened by 10 bases and J by 1 base, with 14 bases between the two germline ends. Germline V gives CDR1 ENHRY, CDR2 SYGVKD.

This rearrangement joins TRBV9 to TRBJ1-6, with D perhaps matching TRBD1 (5 bases). There are 15 residues in the CDR3. V shed 4 bases and J shed 8 bases, with 16 bases lying between them. Germline V gene sequence: CDR1 SGDLS, CDR2 YYNGEE. CDR3 sequence (DNA): TGTGCCAGCAGCCCACAGTCCGGGGCCGATTCACCCCTCCACTTT. This gives the protein CASSPQSGADSPLHF.

This clonotype showed up many times. This chain links TRBV6-1 with TRBJ1-5; no clear D gene. This CDR3 is 14 amino acids long. V lost 0 bases, J lost 4 bases, and 7 bases lay in between. Germline V lookup: CDR1 MNHNS, CDR2 SASEGT. The CDR3 is CASSEARDNQPQHF. The CDR3 bases are TGTGCCAGCAGTGAAGCTCGGGATAATCAGCCCCAGCATTTT.

The chain carries TRBV24-1 and TRBJ2-1, with TRBD1 matching 9 bases. Trimming cost V 11 bases and J 8 bases; bases outside gene matches: 18. This CDR3 contains 16 residues. Germline CDR1 is KGHDR and CDR2 is SFDVKD. Written as DNA, the CDR3 is TGTGCCAGCAGCTCCATCTCGGGACAGGGTTTCGATGAGCAGTTCTTC. As protein: CASSSISGQGFDEQFF.

There are many counts of this clonotype. V usage is TRBV3-1 and J usage is TRBJ1-2; D may be TRBD1 (5 bases). The CDR3 has 15 amino acids. Trimming stripped 3 bases from V and 3 bases from J, with 14 bases between. Germline assignment: CDR1 LGHDT and CDR2 YNNKEL (reference sequence). In DNA form, the CDR3 reads TGTGCCAGCAGCCATCAGGGCAGGGTACACTATGGCTACACCTTC. Translated, it gives CASSHQGRVHYGYTF.

This clonotype was seen a handful of times. V is TRBV7-2 and J is TRBJ2-5; 9 bases match TRBD2. With V trimmed by 3 bases and J by 4 bases, 12 bases remained unmatched. This CDR3 is 17 amino acids long. Germline V gives CDR1 SGHTA, CDR2 FQGNSA. CDR3 in amino acids: CASSFGVIAGEGETQYF. In nucleotides, the CDR3 is TGTGCCAGCAGCTTCGGTGTGATAGCGGGGGAAGGAGAGACCCAGTACTTC.

The rearrangement joins TRBV29-1 to TRBJ2-1; D could derive from TRBD1 or TRBD2 (5 bases each). CDR3 length: 14 amino acids. Germline V CDR1 and CDR2: SQVTM, ANQGSEA. The V gene lost 7 bases and the J gene lost 8 bases, with 21 bases spanning the gap. CDR3 protein: CSGVPGRTTDEQFF. The DNA for the CDR3 is TGCAGCGGGGTACCGGGACGAACTACCGATGAGCAGTTCTTC.

In this sample, this clonotype turned up many times. A clone one base away is much larger, so this may be a read error. The chain links TRBV20-1 to TRBJ2-7; no clear D. CDR1 and CDR2 (germline): DFQATT, SNEGSKA (reference sequence). With 0 bases removed from V and 0 bases from J, the gap between germline ends came to 9 bases. CDR3 length equals 14 residues. CDR3 loop: CSARDGFSSYEQYF. The CDR3 coding sequence is TGCAGTGCTAGAGACGGGTTTAGCTCCTACGAGCAGTACTTC.

V is TRBV20-1 and J is TRBJ1-6; possibly TRBD1 for D (5 bases). This CDR3 is built from 13 residues. Germline lookup yields CDR1 DFQATT and CDR2 SNEGSKA (reference sequence). Deletions cut 2 bases from V and 7 bases from J, with 9 bases between. The CDR3 is CSARPGTNSPLHF. The CDR3 DNA reads as TGCAGTGCTAGACCCGGGACCAATTCACCCCTCCACTTT.

This clonotype was counted many times. The V and J genes are TRBV20-1 and TRBJ1-1; no clear D gene. The V end was cut by 3 bases, the J end by 3 bases, with 11 bases between. Germline CDR1 reads DFQATT; CDR2 reads SNEGSKA (reference sequence). This CDR3 has 13 residues. The CDR3 loop is CSASLDGDTEAFF. CDR3 DNA: TGCAGTGCTAGTTTGGACGGCGACACTGAAGCTTTCTTT.

This clonotype was detected many times. This rearrangement joins TRBV15 to TRBJ1-2, with D maybe TRBD1 (5 bases). Germline V gene data show CDR1 as LNHNV and CDR2 as YYDKDF (reference sequence). With 0 bases removed from V and 6 bases from J, the gap between germline ends came to 17 bases. CDR3 size: 16 residues. CDR3 loop: CATSRDHEVVGDGYTF. The CDR3 DNA is TGTGCCACCAGCAGAGATCATGAGGTTGTGGGGGATGGCTACACCTTC.